This TCR beta chain was identified during a study of blood T cell repertoires in COVID-19. Across the study: Sites in the United States, Italy and Spain provided acute and convalescent COVID-19 samples.

One Seattle source followed patients from active infection through their disease course. In germline, CDR1 is KGHDR, CDR2 SFDVKD. V was clipped by 7 bases and J by 4 bases; unmatched bases: 30. CDR3 length: 23 amino acids. Study processing details: From reference gene primer amplification, estimates of nucleated cell counts were derived. Here immunoSEQ multiplex PCR was the method, and the copy in TCRdb shows in-frame clones only, minus some. D and trimming were read from the DNA, whereas the V and J calls and clone size are those reported in that table. The repertoire holds 200,000 to 250,000 clones, with about nine tenths as singletons.

Sequencing was performed on peripheral blood. This TCR was recovered from a woman aged 25-40 years with COVID-19, enrolled during active disease. This chain links TRBV24-1 with TRBJ2-1; 10 nucleotides align to TRBD1. CDR3 protein: CATSSNWIQPGQGFSPVYNEQFF. CDR3 nucleotide sequence: TGTGCCACCAGCTCGAACTGGATTCAACCGGGACAGGGGTTTTCTCCCGTTTACAATGAGCAGTTCTTC.